The clone carrying this T cell receptor (beta chain) was found a few times. The antigen is not known. This sample is part of a study of Graves' ophthalmopathy and Graves' hyperthyroidism. About the study: Stable hyperthyroidism denotes an absence of ophthalmopathy throughout 18 months of follow-up.

Findings of the study overall: Detection in blood was also observed for most expanded thyroid clonotypes above 0.001 frequency. Ophthalmopathy progression predictions by the model showed about 72% specificity and 70.59% sensitivity.

Trimming cost V 7 bases and J 1 base, with 10 bases left between them. The CDR3 totals 14 residues. Germline V gives CDR1 SNHLY, CDR2 FYNNEI. TCR beta CDR3 amplification used RNA transcripts. HTBI-primed first-round RT-PCR preceded second-round multiplex PCR. MiXCR, run by TCRdb on the multiplex PCR reads, gives a single entry per CDR3 protein. The top ten clones hold about 4.6% of a sample with 450,000 to 600,000 distinct CDR3 sequences, under 45% of them seen once. This clonotype originated in an adult man with Graves' hyperthyroidism. The sequencing sample was made of peripheral blood or thyroid tissue (not recorded which). This rearrangement joins TRBV2 to TRBJ2-2; D gene ambiguous. The CDR3 sequence: CASKDAWNTGELFF. The CDR3, as DNA: TGTGCCAGCAAGGACGCGTGGAACACCGGGGAGCTGTTTTTT.